The 11 T cell receptor beta chains below come from one sample, sequenced in a study of blood T cells in healthy people across ages. Next came a second PCR, run for about 7 to 12 cycles, which used a sample-barcoded 5' primer along with a J-beta primer mix. Each CDR3 protein is one row after TCRdb ran MiXCR on the 5' RACE reads. In the table there are fewer than 800,000 distinct CDR3 sequences, roughly 49% of which are singletons. Sequences were obtained from blood. These TCRs come from a woman aged 60-75 years in good health.

The chain is built from TRBV7-2 and TRBJ1-2; D ambiguous. The CDR3 loop spans 12 amino acids. V gave up 7 bases and J gave up 1 base, with 7 bases separating them. Germline CDR1 SGHTA, CDR2 FQGNSA. The CDR3 loop reads CASNPNNYGYTF. The CDR3 DNA follows: TGTGCCAGCAATCCTAATAACTATGGCTACACCTTC.

A few counts support this clonotype. V is TRBV20-1 and J is TRBJ2-4, with a tentative D call TRBD2 (5 bases). Between the trimmed V and J ends, which lost 5 bases and 0 bases, there was a span of 17 bases. The CDR3 spans 16 residues. Germline values: CDR1 DFQATT, CDR2 SNEGSKA (reference sequence). CDR3 region: CSALSVAGLAKNIQYF. Here the CDR3 DNA reads TGCAGTGCTCTCTCGGTGGCTGGACTAGCCAAAAACATTCAGTACTTC.

This chain joins TRBV4-1 and TRBJ1-2; 7 bases agree with TRBD1. The V gene's germline CDR1 is MGHRA and CDR2 YSYEKL. J was trimmed by 2 bases and V by 4 bases; bases with no gene match: 7. The CDR3 spans 15 residues. The CDR3 bases are TGCGCCAGCAGCCCCCGGGACAGACTCAACTATGGCTACACCTTC. Translated: CASSPRDRLNYGYTF.

The sample holds a few counts of this clonotype. The chain has TRBV7-2 and TRBJ2-1, with TRBD1 matching 8 bases. Trimming removed 6 bases from V and 6 bases from J; junction bases left unmatched: 10. The length of the CDR3 is 15 residues. Germline V CDR1 and CDR2: SGHTA, FQGNSA. CDR3: CASRTPSTGGNEQFF. In DNA form, the CDR3 reads TGTGCCAGCAGGACCCCGTCAACAGGGGGCAATGAGCAGTTCTTC.

This chain links TRBV15 with TRBJ1-4; D perhaps matches TRBD1 (6 bases). The length of the CDR3 is 12 residues. Germline loops: CDR1 LNHNV, CDR2 YYDKDF (reference sequence). V was trimmed by 4 bases and J by 16 bases, leaving 16 bases between them. The CDR3 DNA follows: TGTGCCACCAGCACCAAGACCGGGACACCGTTTTTT. Its translation is CATSTKTGTPFF.

V is TRBV2 and J is TRBJ1-5; D not certain. CDR3 length: 15 amino acids. The V end was cut by 0 bases, the J end by 4 bases, with 10 bases between. CDR1 and CDR2 (germline): SNHLY, FYNNEI. Here the CDR3 reads CASSEAGRTNQPQHF. The DNA for the CDR3 is TGTGCCAGCAGTGAAGCAGGCCGGACTAATCAGCCCCAGCATTTT. Complete variable domain (other parts from reference TRBV2 and TRBJ1-5): EPEVTQTPSHQVTQMGQEVILRCVPISNHLYFYWYRQILGQKVEFLVSFYNNEISEKSEIFDDQFSVERPDGSNFTLKIRSTKLEDSAMYFCASSEAGRTNQPQHFGDGTRLSIL.

As to this clonotype: This sequence may be a read error, since a much larger clone differs from it by one base. This rearrangement joins TRBV27 to TRBJ2-2; 9 bases fit TRBD2. Trimming cost V 3 bases and J 0 bases; bases outside gene matches: 5. Germline loops: CDR1 MNHEY, CDR2 SMNVEV (reference sequence). The CDR3 covers 17 residues. CDR3 nucleotide sequence: TGTGCCAGCAGTTTCTCCCGGACTAGCGCGAACACCGGGGAGCTGTTTTTT. The encoded protein is CASSFSRTSANTGELFF.

This sequence joins TRBV5-1 and TRBJ2-4, with D unresolved. The last part of the DNA fits TRBJ2-5 better; the J call may be wrong. Germline CDR1 reads SGHRS; CDR2 reads YFSETQ. The CDR3 length is 13 residues. Here the CDR3 DNA reads TGCGCCAGCAGCGTGGAAGTCTTAGAGACCCAGTACTTC. This codes for CASSVEVLETQYF.

A few counts support this clonotype. The chain employs TRBV29-1 and TRBJ1-3; D not resolved. The CDR3 spans 13 residues. Germline V gene sequence: CDR1 SQVTM, CDR2 ANQGSEA. The ends were cut back, 6 bases at V and 3 bases at J, with 12 bases in the middle. The CDR3 DNA is TGCAGCGTAGGTGCCGGCCTTGGAAACACCATATATTTT. This translates into CSVGAGLGNTIYF.

The chain has TRBV4-2 and TRBJ2-2; D is uncertain. This CDR3 comprises 15 residues. Germline lookup yields CDR1 LGHNA and CDR2 YNFKEQ. With 1 base removed from V and 9 bases from J, the gap between germline ends came to 15 bases. The CDR3 here is CASSQGTSKIRELFF. CDR3 bases: TGTGCCAGCAGCCAAGGGACCTCGAAAATAAGGGAGCTGTTTTTT.

The table lists this clonotype with many counts. This rearrangement joins TRBV29-1 to TRBJ2-3; D call uncertain. The CDR3 has 10 amino acids. The germline V gene has CDR1 SQVTM and CDR2 ANQGSEA. CDR3 nucleotides: TGCAGTATCAAGATAAATACGCAGTATTTT. Residues: CSIKINTQYF.